This passage covers 21 T cell receptor beta chains from one sample sequenced in a study of tumor-infiltrating lymphocytes in primary liver carcinoma. The input was 450 to 500 ng total RNA; TCR beta cDNA was made from it with a constant-region primer. Slightly modified ARM-PCR served as the procedure for the TCR beta libraries. These libraries came from three rounds of nested multiplex PCR. TRBV1-TRBV30 forward and Cbeta reverse primers drove the first two roughly 11-cycle rounds. TCRdb re-called the multiplex PCR reads through MiXCR, storing one row per CDR3 protein. The table lists about 43,000 distinct CDR3 sequences, around 72% of them singletons. Without any cell sorting, about 19-30 mg of bulk tissue yielded co-extracted RNA and DNA. Material for sequencing was liver tumor tissue from sampling region 2. Subset described: tumor region T2, inferior pole. The receptors come from a man aged 35 to 55 with primary liver carcinoma and hepatitis B virus infection.

As for this clonotype: A clone one base away is much larger, so this may be a read error. The rearrangement links TRBV7-2 to TRBJ2-2; 9 nucleotides line up with TRBD1. Looked up from germline, CDR1 is SGHTA and CDR2 is FQGNSA. The CDR3 runs to 15 residues. V trimming: 5 bases; J trimming: 6 bases; junction bases outside the gene matches: 7. The DNA of the CDR3 is TGTACCAGCAGCCCGCGGGACAGGGCGGCCGGGGAGCTGTTTTTT. Its translation: CTSSPRDRAAGELFF. Variable domain in full (rest from reference TRBV7-2 and TRBJ2-2): GAGVSQSPSNKVTEKGKDVELRCDPISGHTALYWYRQSLGQGLEFLIYFQGNSAPDKSGLPSDRFSAERTGGSVSTLTIQRTQQEDSAVYLCTSSPRDRAAGELFFGEGSRLTVL.

Comments on this clonotype: The conserved phenylalanine or tryptophan is not found at the CDR3 terminus, so this likely reflects a read error. The CDR3 sequence: CASSRTGANNEQFS. DNA of the CDR3: TGTGCCAGCAGTAGGACAGGGGCTAACAATGAGCAGTTCTCC. V and J are TRBV6-1 and TRBJ2-1; 9 bases fit TRBD1. The CDR3 loop spans 14 amino acids. Germline V gene data show CDR1 as MNHNS and CDR2 as SASEGT. The junction had 4 bases not matched to a gene; V was cut back by 5 bases and J by 5 bases.

This clonotype was observed at least ten times. The chain combines TRBV7-8 with TRBJ1-3; D gene ambiguous. CDR1 and CDR2 from the germline V gene are SGHVS and FQNEAQ. Deletions cut 2 bases from V and 3 bases from J, with 8 bases between. The CDR3 runs 14 residues. CDR3 in amino acids: CASSLNGFGNTIYF. CDR3 nucleotides: TGTGCCAGCAGCTTAAATGGGTTTGGAAACACCATATATTTT.

Turning to this clonotype: Compared with germline, one end of the junction differs, possibly owing to a read error. The V and J genes are TRBV4-3 and TRBJ2-1, with 9 bases lining up with TRBD2. This CDR3 region has 16 residues. The germline gives CDR1 LGHNA, CDR2 YSLEER. CDR3 in amino acids: CASGRSGGRANDEQFF. In DNA, the CDR3 is TGCGCCAGCGGCCGTTCAGGCGGGAGGGCCAACGATGAGCAGTTTTTC.

Details on this clonotype: Germline is not matched at one junction end, which may reflect a read error. The chain links TRBV12-3 or TRBV12-4 to TRBJ1-4; the match to TRBD1 covers 7 bases. The length of the CDR3 is 12 residues. The CDR3 region has the DNA TGTGCCAGCAGTATGAGACAGGGAAAACCGTTTTTT. This translates into CASSMRQGKPFF.

For this clonotype: A read error is likely, as this CDR3 ends without the conserved phenylalanine or tryptophan. CDR3 sequence reads: CSVEREAGGELFL. In DNA, the CDR3 is TGCAGCGTTGAACGTGAGGCGGGCGGGGAGCTGTTTCTT. This chain joins TRBV29-1 and TRBJ2-2; tentatively, D is TRBD2 (5 bases). The CDR3 is 13 amino acids. V lost 2 bases to trimming and J lost 7 bases, with 11 bases between them. Germline V gene sequence: CDR1 SQVTM, CDR2 ANQGSEA.

Concerning this clonotype: Possible read error: a much larger clone is one base away. This chain's CDR3 is CASSYLGTADSPLHF. DNA for the CDR3: TGTGCCAGCAGTTACCTCGGGACAGCTGACTCACCCCTCCACTTT. The chain joins TRBV6-2 or TRBV6-3 to TRBJ1-6; 7 bases fit TRBD1. CDR1 and CDR2 from the germline V gene are MNHEY and SVGEGT. J lost 10 bases, V lost 2 bases, and 8 bases had no gene match. This CDR3 is built from 15 residues.

This clonotype was recorded once. At one end the junction does not follow the germline gene, possibly because of a read error. The chain couples TRBV20-1 to TRBJ2-7; D remains ambiguous. Germline loops: CDR1 DFQATT, CDR2 SNEGSKA (reference sequence). The CDR3 is 11 amino acids. The CDR3 loop reads CSARDYTEHYF. CDR3 DNA: TGCAGTGCTAGAGACTACACCGAGCACTACTTC.

The chain joins TRBV5-1 to TRBJ1-1, with a possible D match to TRBD1 (6 bases). V lost 7 bases and J 1 base, leaving 14 bases between the germline ends. The CDR3 spans 14 residues. The germline V gene encodes CDR1 SGHRS and CDR2 YFSETQ. The chain's CDR3 is CASEEGGSNTEAFF. Here the CDR3 DNA reads TGCGCCAGCGAAGAAGGGGGTTCGAACACTGAAGCTTTCTTT.

This clonotype is medium-sized (0.01 to 0.1%) by share. This chain connects TRBV6-1 to TRBJ1-2; D remains ambiguous. CDR1 is MNHNS, CDR2 SASEGT, per germline. This CDR3 contains 15 residues. Trimming cost V 2 bases and J 3 bases, with 13 bases left between them. The CDR3, as DNA: TGTGCCAGCAGTGAAATAAGGGATGGGGACTATGGCTACACCTTC. Its protein product is CASSEIRDGDYGYTF.

Concerning this clonotype: One junction end disagrees with the germline gene, perhaps due to a read error. The J gene is TRBJ1-5, the V gene TRBV11-3, with D possibly TRBD1 on 5 matching bases. CDR1 SGHNT and CDR2 YENEEA come from the germline V gene. The CDR3 is made up of 15 amino acids. The CDR3 protein is CTSSLDPGVPQPQHF. CDR3 DNA sequence: TGTACCAGCAGCTTAGATCCGGGGGTGCCTCAGCCCCAGCATTTT.

Comments on this clonotype: One junction end disagrees with the germline gene, perhaps due to a read error. As DNA, the CDR3 is TGCGCCAGCAGCCAAGAAGGCAGCGTAGCCAAAAGCATTCAGTACTTC. The encoded protein is CASSQEGSVAKSIQYF. The chain couples TRBV4-3 to TRBJ2-4; D remains ambiguous. Germline V gene lookup returns CDR1 LGHNA and CDR2 YSLEER. The CDR3 is made up of 16 amino acids.

About this clonotype: The germline gene is not matched at one end of the junction; a read error may be the cause. This chain joins TRBV6-5 and TRBJ2-3, with TRBD2 identical over 8 bases. Germline CDR1 and CDR2: MNHEY and SVGAGI. This CDR3 region has 17 residues. The CDR3 DNA reads TGTGCCGGCAGTTCACACCCCCTAAGCGGGGGAACAGATACGCAGTATTTT. Encoded protein: CAGSSHPLSGGTDTQYF.

The gene calls are TRBV29-1 and TRBJ2-5; D may be TRBD2 (5 bases). The germline V gene encodes CDR1 SQVTM and CDR2 ANQGSEA. The CDR3 runs to 15 residues. The V end lost 2 bases, the J end lost 6 bases, and 19 bases lay between the germline ends. The CDR3 sequence: CSVELAAGRSQTQYF. The CDR3 region has the DNA TGCAGCGTTGAATTGGCGGCGGGTAGATCGCAGACCCAGTACTTC.

Concerning this clonotype itself: The conserved phenylalanine or tryptophan is not found at the CDR3 terminus, so this likely reflects a read error. The V call is TRBV28, the J call TRBJ1-5; 8 positions match TRBD1. Germline values: CDR1 MDHEN, CDR2 SYDVKM. This CDR3 has 14 residues. V was pared by 7 bases and J by 6 bases, with 8 bases of the junction left unmatched. CDR3 bases: TGTGCCAGCAAAAGTCAGGGGGCGACTCAGCCCCAGCATGTT. Protein: CASKSQGATQPQHV.

Details on this clonotype: One end of the junction varies from germline; a read error may be responsible. The rearrangement joins TRBV7-8 to TRBJ1-6; D remains unclear. Germline V gene sequence: CDR1 SGHVS, CDR2 FQNEAQ. The CDR3 sequence is 16 residues long. CDR3 sequence reads: CASSRPGLEDNSPLHF. The CDR3, as DNA: TGTGCCAGCAGCCGACCCGGGCTCGAGGATAACTCACCCCTCCACTTT.

Comment on this clonotype: The junction and the germline gene differ at one end; a read error may be behind it. This rearrangement joins TRBV4-2 to TRBJ2-1, with D possibly matching TRBD2 (6 bases). Germline CDR1 is LGHNA and CDR2 is YNFKEQ. This CDR3 spans 13 amino acids. For the CDR3, the DNA is TGTGCCAGTAGCCAGGATTGGGGGGATGACCAGTTCTTC. Its protein product is CASSQDWGDDQFF.

As regards this clonotype: This may arise from a read error, as a much more abundant clone is one base away. The J gene is TRBJ1-2, the V gene TRBV19; unclear D gene. Trimming shortened V by 8 bases and J by 5 bases, and 12 bases separated the two germline ends. Germline lookup yields CDR1 LNHDA and CDR2 SQIVND (reference sequence). The CDR3 runs 12 residues. CDR3 DNA sequence: TGTGCCAGTGGACGCGGCGGTTATGGCTACACCTTC. Its protein is CASGRGGYGYTF.

The V gene is TRBV28, the J gene TRBJ1-2, with D maybe TRBD1 (5 bases). This CDR3 has 13 amino acids. Germline CDR1 reads MDHEN; CDR2 reads SYDVKM. The V gene lost 6 bases and the J gene lost 8 bases, with 16 bases spanning the gap. The CDR3 region has the DNA TGTGCCAGCAGCCGACAGAGGGTAGAAGGCTACACCTTC. Residues: CASSRQRVEGYTF.

A note on this clonotype: The junction shows a germline mismatch at one end, possibly a read error. V usage is TRBV11-2 and J usage is TRBJ2-4; D gene unclear. Germline loops: CDR1 SGHAT, CDR2 FQNNGV. CDR3 length: 15 residues. CDR3 protein: CASITSAVAENIQYF. DNA of the CDR3: TGTGCCAGCATCACATCGGCGGTAGCCGAAAACATTCAGTACTTC.

This chain joins TRBV6-2 or TRBV6-3 and TRBJ2-1, with 9 positions matching TRBD2. V shed 8 bases, J shed 8 bases, and the junction held 10 bases outside the gene matches. The V gene's germline CDR1 is MNHEY and CDR2 SVGEGT. There are 14 residues in the CDR3. The CDR3 here is CASLWAGGVDEQFF. CDR3 bases: TGTGCCAGCCTTTGGGCGGGGGGGGTCGATGAGCAGTTCTTC.